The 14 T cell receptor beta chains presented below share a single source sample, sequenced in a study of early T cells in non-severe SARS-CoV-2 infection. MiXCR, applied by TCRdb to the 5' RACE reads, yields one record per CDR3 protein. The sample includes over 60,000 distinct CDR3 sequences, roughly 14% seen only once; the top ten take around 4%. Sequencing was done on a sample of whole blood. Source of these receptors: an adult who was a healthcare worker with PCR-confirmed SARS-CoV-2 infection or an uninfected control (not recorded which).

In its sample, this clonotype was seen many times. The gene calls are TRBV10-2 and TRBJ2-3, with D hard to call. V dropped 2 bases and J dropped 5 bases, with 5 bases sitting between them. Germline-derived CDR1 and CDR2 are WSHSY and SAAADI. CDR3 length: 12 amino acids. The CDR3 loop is CASSELLDTQYF. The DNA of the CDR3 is TGCGCCAGCAGTGAGCTATTAGATACGCAGTATTTT.

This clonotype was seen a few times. The CDR3 here is CASSPREGEQFF. CDR3 DNA: TGTGCCAGCAGCCCCAGGGAAGGTGAGCAGTTCTTC. This chain connects TRBV7-6 to TRBJ2-1, with D perhaps matching TRBD1 (5 bases). From germline, CDR1 is SGHVS and CDR2 FNYEAQ. V gave up 5 bases and J gave up 9 bases, with 11 bases separating them. CDR3 length equals 12 residues. Complete variable domain (other parts from reference TRBV7-6 and TRBJ2-1): GAGVSQSPRYKVTKRGQDVALRCDPISGHVSLYWYRQALGQGPEFLTYFNYEAQQDKSGLPNDRFSAERPEGSISTLTIQRTEQRDSAMYRCASSPREGEQFFGPGTRLTVL.

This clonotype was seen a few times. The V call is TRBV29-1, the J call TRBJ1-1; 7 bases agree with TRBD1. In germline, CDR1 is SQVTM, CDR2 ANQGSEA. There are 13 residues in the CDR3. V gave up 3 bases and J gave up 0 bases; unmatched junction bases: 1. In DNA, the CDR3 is TGCAGCGTTGACGGACAGGTGAACACTGAAGCTTTCTTT. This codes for CSVDGQVNTEAFF. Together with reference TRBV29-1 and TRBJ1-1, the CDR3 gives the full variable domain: SAVISQKPSRDICQRGTSLTIQCQVDSQVTMMFWYRQQPGQSLTLIATANQGSEATYESGFVIDKFPISRPNLTFSTLTVSNMSPEDSSIYLCSVDGQVNTEAFFGQGTRLTVV.

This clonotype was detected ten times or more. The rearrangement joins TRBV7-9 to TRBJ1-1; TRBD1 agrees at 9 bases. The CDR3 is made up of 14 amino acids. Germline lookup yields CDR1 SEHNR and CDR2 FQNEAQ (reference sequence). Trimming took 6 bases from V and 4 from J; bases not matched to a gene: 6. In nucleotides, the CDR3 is TGTGCCAGCAGACTGGGACAGGGCGGCACTGAAGCTTTCTTT. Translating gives CASRLGQGGTEAFF.

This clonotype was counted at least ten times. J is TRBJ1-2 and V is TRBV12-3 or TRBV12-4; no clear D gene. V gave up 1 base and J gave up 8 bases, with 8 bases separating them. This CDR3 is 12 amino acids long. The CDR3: CASSLELRGYTF. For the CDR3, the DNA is TGTGCCAGCAGTTTAGAACTTCGCGGCTACACCTTC.

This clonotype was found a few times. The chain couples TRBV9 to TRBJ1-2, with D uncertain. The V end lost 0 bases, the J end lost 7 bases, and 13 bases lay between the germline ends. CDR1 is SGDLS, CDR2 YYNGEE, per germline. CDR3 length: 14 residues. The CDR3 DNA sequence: TGTGCCAGCAGCGTAGAGGCAGCGCGGTCTGGCTACACCTTC. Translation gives CASSVEAARSGYTF.

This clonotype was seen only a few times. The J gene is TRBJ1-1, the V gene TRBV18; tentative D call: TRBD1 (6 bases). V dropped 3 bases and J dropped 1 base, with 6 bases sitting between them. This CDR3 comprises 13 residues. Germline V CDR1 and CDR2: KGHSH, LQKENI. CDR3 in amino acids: CASSPGANTEAFF. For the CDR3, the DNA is TGTGCCAGCTCACCGGGGGCGAACACTGAAGCTTTCTTT.

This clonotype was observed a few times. The CDR3 reads CASSSSPAGGRQYF. CDR3 sequence (DNA): TGTGCCAGCAGCTCCAGTCCGGCAGGGGGTCGGCAGTACTTC. This chain links TRBV9 with TRBJ2-7; 7 bases agree with TRBD1. CDR1 is SGDLS, CDR2 YYNGEE, per germline. The V segment lost 4 bases and the J segment 9 bases; nucleotides outside the gene matches: 13. This CDR3 region has 14 residues.

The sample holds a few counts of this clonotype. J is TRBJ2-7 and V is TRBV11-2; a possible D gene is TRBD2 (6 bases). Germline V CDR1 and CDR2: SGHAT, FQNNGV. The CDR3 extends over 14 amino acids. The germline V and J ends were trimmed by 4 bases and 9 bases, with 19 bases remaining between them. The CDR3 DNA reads TGTGCCAGCAGCTCCCGAGGCGGGACCGCAAGGCAGTACTTC. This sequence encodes CASSSRGGTARQYF.

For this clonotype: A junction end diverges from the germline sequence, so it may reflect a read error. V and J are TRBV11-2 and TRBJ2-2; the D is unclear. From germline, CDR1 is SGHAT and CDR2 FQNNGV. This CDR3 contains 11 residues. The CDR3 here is CASSLTAELFF. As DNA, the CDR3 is TGTGCCAGCAGCTTAACCGCGGAGCTGTTTTTT.

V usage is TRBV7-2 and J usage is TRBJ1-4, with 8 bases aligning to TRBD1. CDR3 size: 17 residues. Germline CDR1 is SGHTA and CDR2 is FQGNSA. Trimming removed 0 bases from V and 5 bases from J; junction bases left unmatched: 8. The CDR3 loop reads CASSLATNGQGNEKLFF. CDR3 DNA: TGTGCCAGCAGCTTAGCGACAAATGGACAGGGCAATGAAAAACTGTTTTTT.

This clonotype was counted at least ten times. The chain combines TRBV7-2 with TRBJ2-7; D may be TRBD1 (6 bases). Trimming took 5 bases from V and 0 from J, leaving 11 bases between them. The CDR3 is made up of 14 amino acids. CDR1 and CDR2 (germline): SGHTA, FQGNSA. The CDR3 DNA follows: TGTGCCAGCAGCCACCAAGGGGGCTCCTACGAGCAGTACTTC. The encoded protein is CASSHQGGSYEQYF.

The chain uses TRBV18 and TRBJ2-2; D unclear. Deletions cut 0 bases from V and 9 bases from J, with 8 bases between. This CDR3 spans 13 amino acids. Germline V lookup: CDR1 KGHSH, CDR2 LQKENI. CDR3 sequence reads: CASSPPMRWELFF. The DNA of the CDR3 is TGTGCCAGCTCACCACCAATGAGATGGGAGCTGTTTTTT. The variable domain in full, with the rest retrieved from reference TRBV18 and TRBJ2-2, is NAGVMQNPRHLVRRRGQEARLRCSPMKGHSHVYWYRQLPEEGLKFMVYLQKENIIDESGMPKERFSAEFPKEGPSILRIQQVVRGDSAAYFCASSPPMRWELFFGEGSRLTVL.

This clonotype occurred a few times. The DNA of the CDR3 is TGTGCCAGCAGCTTCAACGGGGGGCAGGGAGATACGCAGTATTTT. Translating it yields CASSFNGGQGDTQYF. The rearrangement uses TRBV7-2 and TRBJ2-3, with a weak D call TRBD2 (7 bases). The CDR3 runs 15 residues. Trimming left V 3 bases short and J 5 bases short, with 15 bases between. Germline CDR1 SGHTA, CDR2 FQGNSA.